Listed below are T cell receptor beta chains from one sample, sequenced in a study of CD4+ T cells in melanoma. Sequencing used immunoSEQ multiplex PCR; TCRdb keeps in-frame clones, though not all of them. The sample shows roughly 6,600 clones, approximately 69% of them seen only once. The sequencing sample was made of cells from a culture (not recorded whether cultured in vitro). The receptors derive from a human donor with melanoma. Each CDR3 is given with its conserved first and last residue. A D gene is named only where the DNA matches it firmly. Rows may omit the clone size; those that give it use once, few, many or a size class.

D,size,V,J,DNA,CDR3
NA,once,TRBV9,TRBJ1-6,TGTGCCAGCAGCGTAGCTCGGGACTATCAGAATTCACCCCTCCACTTT,CASSVARDYQNSPLHF
TRBD1,NA,TRBV7-8,TRBJ2-5,TGTGCCAGCAGCCCGCGGACAGGCAAAGAGACCCAGTACTTC,CASSPRTGKETQYF
NA,NA,TRBV18,TRBJ1-2,TGTGCCAGCTCACCACCTGTGCCGGGGCTGAACTATGGCTACACCTTC,CASSPPVPGLNYGYTF
NA,NA,TRBV28,TRBJ2-7,TGTGCCAGCAGTTCCCCCCGGGACGACTACGAGCAGTACTTC,CASSSPRDDYEQYF
NA,NA,TRBV7-9,TRBJ2-7,TGTGCCAGCAGCTTAGCGGGGGGGGCCGAGAACTTC,CASSLAGGAENF
NA,NA,TRBV9,TRBJ2-1,TGTGCCAGCAGCGTATTCTTTCAAGGGGATGAGCAGTTCTTC,CASSVFFQGDEQFF
NA,NA,TRBV5-6,TRBJ2-7,TGTGCCAGCAGCCACTTTAGGGCAGACCGCTCCTACGAGCAGTACTTC,CASSHFRADRSYEQYF
TRBD1,NA,TRBV28,TRBJ2-5,TGTGCCAGCAGTTTGGGACAGGCCGGGACCCAGTACTTC,CASSLGQAGTQYF
NA,few,TRBV6-1,TRBJ2-7,TGTGCCAGCAGTGAAGAGTGGGCTAGGGACGAGCAGTACTTC,CASSEEWARDEQYF
NA,NA,TRBV5-8,TRBJ2-7,TGTGCCAGCAGCGTGGGTTCTCTCTACGAGCAGTACTTC,CASSVGSLYEQYF
TRBD2,NA,TRBV27,TRBJ2-1,TGTGCCAGTGGGGGGGGGAATGAGCAGTTCTTC,CASGGGNEQFF
NA,NA,TRBV28,TRBJ1-1,TGTGCCAGCAGGGAGGCCAGGGCGAGCACTGAAGCTTTCTTT,CASREARASTEAFF
NA,NA,TRBV7-3,TRBJ2-1,TGTGCCAGCAGCTTAATAAGGGATCTGAATGAGCAGTTCTTC,CASSLIRDLNEQFF
NA,once,TRBV9,TRBJ1-1,TGTGCCAGCAGCCCTGGGTACAGGGCGGGGACTGAAGCTTTCTTT,CASSPGYRAGTEAFF
NA,NA,TRBV6-5,TRBJ1-2,TGTGCCAGCAGTTTCCGACAAACACCTAACTATGGCTACACCTTC,CASSFRQTPNYGYTF
NA,NA,TRBV29-1,TRBJ1-6,TGCAGCGTTGAAGATCCCAGGGAAAGTCCACCCCTCCACTTT,CSVEDPRESPPLHF
TRBD1,NA,TRBV5-6,TRBJ1-5,TGTGCCAGCAGCTCCGGACAGGGCAATCAGCCCCAGCATTTT,CASSSGQGNQPQHF
NA,few,TRBV7-9,TRBJ2-4,TGTGCCAGCAGCTCCACGGGACACCGCCTAGCCAAAAACATTCAGTACTTC,CASSSTGHRLAKNIQYF
NA,NA,TRBV15,TRBJ2-5,TGTGCCACCAGCAGAGATATGGGGGGCGGAGAGACCCAGTACTTC,CATSRDMGGGETQYF
NA,NA,TRBV5-1,TRBJ1-3,TGCGCCAGCAGCAAAACGGGACAAAATGGAAACACCATATATTTT,CASSKTGQNGNTIYF
NA,NA,TRBV9,TRBJ2-3,TGTGCCAGCAGCCAAGGGGGAGGTGGCACAGATACGCAGTATTTT,CASSQGGGGTDTQYF
NA,once,TRBV19,TRBJ2-1,TGTGCCAGTAACAAGGGGGTGAGATACAATGAGCAGTTCTTC,CASNKGVRYNEQFF
NA,few,TRBV19,TRBJ1-1,TGTGCCAGTAGTATCGGGACTGGGGGGGCAGGAAACACTGAAGCTTTCTTT,CASSIGTGGAGNTEAFF